One and the same sample provided the 24 T cell receptor beta chains below, sequenced in a study of monozygotic twins with inflammatory bowel disease. For each CDR3 protein, TCRdb gives one entry from its re-call of the 5' RACE reads, without DNA. The listing contains 400,000 or so distinct CDR3 sequences. Sample: blood. These receptors were obtained from a human donor with ulcerative colitis or Crohn's disease, or a healthy co-twin of an affected twin (not recorded which).

The rearrangement links TRBV4-3 to TRBJ1-2; no DNA is available, so the TRBD1 call from TCRdb remains unchecked. Germline V CDR1 and CDR2: LGHNA, YSLEER. The CDR3 length is 15 residues. CDR3 sequence: CASSSGRQAPEGYTF.

The V call is TRBV20-1, the J call TRBJ2-2; as DNA is missing, the TRBD2 call by TCRdb cannot be tested. CDR3 length: 16 amino acids. Germline V gene sequence: CDR1 DFQATT, CDR2 SNEGSKA (reference sequence). This CDR3 reads CSARDLGLANGGELFF.

The chain is built from TRBV4-2 and TRBJ2-5; TCRdb reports TRBD1, a call that lacks DNA to check it against. This CDR3 comprises 15 residues. Germline-derived CDR1 and CDR2 are LGHNA and YNFKEQ. The CDR3 sequence is CASQGEQGPWETQYF.

The rearrangement links TRBV7-2 to TRBJ2-2; TCRdb's D call, TRBD1, is unchecked because there is no DNA. Germline V gene data show CDR1 as SGHTA and CDR2 as FQGNSA. This CDR3 region has 16 residues. The CDR3 is CASSLTGAAGTGELFF.

J is TRBJ2-2 and V is TRBV11-3; TCRdb gives TRBD1 as the D gene, but with no DNA this cannot be confirmed. Germline values: CDR1 SGHNT, CDR2 YENEEA. This CDR3 comprises 14 residues. The CDR3 sequence: CASSWDTNTGELFF.

J is TRBJ1-5 and V is TRBV5-1; TCRdb reports TRBD1, a call that lacks DNA to check it against. Germline CDR1 is SGHRS and CDR2 is YFSETQ. The CDR3 spans 15 residues. The CDR3 reads CASSPGQGSGQPQHF.

The genes are TRBV6-2 or TRBV6-3 and TRBJ2-3. Germline CDR1 and CDR2: MNHEY and SVGEGT. This CDR3 has 17 amino acids. The CDR3 sequence is CASSPEQPWEGTDTQYF.

This CDR3 is CASSQDRGANTGELFF. The genes are TRBV4-1 and TRBJ2-2; TCRdb gives TRBD2 as the D gene, but with no DNA this cannot be confirmed. In germline, CDR1 is MGHRA, CDR2 YSYEKL. The CDR3 is 16 residues long.

The CDR3: CASSWGTGMNTGELFF. The chain links TRBV5-1 to TRBJ2-2; as DNA is missing, the TRBD1 call by TCRdb cannot be tested. There are 16 residues in the CDR3. From germline, CDR1 is SGHRS and CDR2 YFSETQ.

CDR3 amino acids: CASTRDVYTEAFF. The V gene is TRBV5-1, the J gene TRBJ1-1; TCRdb's D gene call, TRBD1, goes unchecked for lack of DNA. Germline lookup yields CDR1 SGHRS and CDR2 YFSETQ. This CDR3 region has 13 residues.

The chain joins TRBV3-1 to TRBJ2-1; TCRdb gives TRBD2 as the D gene, but with no DNA this cannot be confirmed. This CDR3 has 15 amino acids. Germline V gene sequence: CDR1 LGHDT, CDR2 YNNKEL (reference sequence). The CDR3 is CASSLIAVSYNEQFF.

The rearrangement uses TRBV5-4 and TRBJ1-4; TCRdb designates TRBD1, a call that cannot be tested without DNA. The CDR3 sequence is 14 residues long. Germline loops: CDR1 SGHNT, CDR2 YYREEE (reference sequence). The CDR3: CASSLRGRNEKLFF.

V is TRBV7-3 and J is TRBJ2-1; TCRdb designates TRBD2, a call that cannot be tested without DNA. The CDR3 covers 15 residues. CDR1 and CDR2 from the germline V gene are SGHTA and FQGTGA. The CDR3 spells CASSLLAGADNEQFF.

V gene TRBV28 combines with J gene TRBJ2-4; there is no DNA to check the TCRdb D call of TRBD1. Germline V gives CDR1 MDHEN, CDR2 SYDVKM. There are 17 residues in the CDR3. The CDR3 loop is CASKFRVQGASKNIQYF.

The chain links TRBV14 to TRBJ1-1. Germline V gene sequence: CDR1 SGHDN, CDR2 FVKESK. The CDR3 has 13 amino acids. The chain's CDR3 is CASSWLMNTEAFF.

The chain recombines TRBV27 with TRBJ2-1; absent DNA, TCRdb's TRBD1 call cannot be checked. CDR1 and CDR2 from the germline V gene are MNHEY and SMNVEV (reference sequence). This CDR3 comprises 15 residues. The CDR3: CASSWTGGSYNEQFF.

The CDR3 loop reads CASSLGDRGWTEAFF. The chain combines TRBV5-1 with TRBJ1-1; TCRdb's D call, TRBD1, is unchecked because there is no DNA. The CDR3 has 15 amino acids. CDR1 SGHRS and CDR2 YFSETQ come from the germline V gene.

This chain links TRBV7-9 with TRBJ2-1; the TCRdb call, TRBD2, lacks DNA for checking. Germline CDR1 reads SEHNR; CDR2 reads FQNEAQ (reference sequence). The CDR3 extends over 14 amino acids. The CDR3 here is CASKGPYSYNEQFF.

The chain links TRBV10-3 to TRBJ1-1; TCRdb's D call, TRBD1, is unchecked because there is no DNA. This CDR3 comprises 14 residues. Germline CDR1 ENHRY, CDR2 SYGVKD. CDR3 sequence reads: CAISVGGRDTEAFF.

The CDR3 sequence is CASSLVSSLHEQYF. The chain combines TRBV7-9 with TRBJ2-7. This CDR3 region has 14 residues. Germline V lookup: CDR1 SEHNR, CDR2 FQNEAQ (reference sequence).

The chain couples TRBV29-1 to TRBJ1-5; TCRdb designates TRBD1, a call that cannot be tested without DNA. The CDR3 has 13 residues. Germline V gene lookup returns CDR1 SQVTM and CDR2 ANQGSEA. This chain's CDR3 is CSVVGQGGQPQHF.

CDR3 residues: CASSPPGQGTNTGELFF. The chain combines TRBV5-1 with TRBJ2-2; TCRdb reports TRBD1, a call that lacks DNA to check it against. From germline, CDR1 is SGHRS and CDR2 YFSETQ. The CDR3 has 17 residues.

The chain recombines TRBV20-1 with TRBJ2-7; TCRdb's D call of TRBD2 is untestable without DNA. CDR1 DFQATT and CDR2 SNEGSKA come from the germline V gene (reference sequence). The CDR3 contains 15 residues. CDR3 protein: CSARDRLGFTYEQYF.

The CDR3 region is CASSSLRDRSTDTQYF. V and J are TRBV5-6 and TRBJ2-3; TCRdb calls TRBD1, which cannot be checked without DNA. Germline loops: CDR1 SGHDT, CDR2 YYEEEE. The CDR3 runs 16 residues.